The 4 T cell receptor beta chains presented below share a single source sample, sequenced in a study of spatial heterogeneity in lung cancer. Time point noted: sample taken at primary tumor resection. Study results and caveats: Tumors with more nonsynonymous mutations had more expanded intratumoral alpha and beta TCRs.

The antigens for these receptors are not known. TCRdb reanalysed the 5' RACE reads using MiXCR and keeps one entry per CDR3 protein. The sample carries 1,200 or so distinct CDR3 sequences, 4.5% to 6% recorded once. Here the sequenced sample was lung tumor tissue, taken at surgery. The source is a male donor with early-stage non-small cell lung cancer.

Note on this clonotype: A read error may be the cause here, since a much bigger clone is one base away. The chain is built from TRBV12-3 or TRBV12-4 and TRBJ2-7; the match to TRBD2 covers 8 bases. This CDR3 comprises 15 residues. Trimming took 6 bases from V and 9 from J; bases not matched to a gene: 16. The CDR3 nucleotides are TGTGCCAGCAGCCAGCCCGGGACTAGTGCCCACGGGCAGTACTTC. Protein product: CASSQPGTSAHGQYF.

This clonotype is labeled large. The chain combines TRBV5-5 with TRBJ2-3; perhaps D is TRBD1 or TRBD2 (5 bases each). Germline CDR1 and CDR2: SGHKS and YYEKEE (reference sequence). Deletions cut 3 bases from V and 4 bases from J, with 24 bases between. The CDR3 runs 18 residues. The CDR3 coding sequence is TGTGCCAGCAGCTCGGGTCTGAGTTTGGGCCGGGGACCAGATACGCAGTATTTT. This sequence encodes CASSSGLSLGRGPDTQYF.

Relative to its sample, this clonotype is medium-sized. This chain connects TRBV24-1 to TRBJ2-3; maybe TRBD2 (7 bases). The germline V gene has CDR1 KGHDR and CDR2 SFDVKD. V was shortened by 4 bases and J by 5 bases, with 21 bases between the two germline ends. This CDR3 is 17 amino acids long. The chain's CDR3 is CATSEAGAGGRKDTQYF. The CDR3 nucleotides are TGTGCCACCAGTGAGGCAGGGGCTGGCGGGAGAAAAGATACGCAGTATTTT.

By share of the sample, this clonotype is medium-sized. This chain uses TRBV6-5 with TRBJ1-1, with TRBD1 as a possible D gene (5 bases). Germline lookup yields CDR1 MNHEY and CDR2 SVGAGI. The V and J ends lost 0 bases and 6 bases respectively, with 11 bases between them. The CDR3 contains 14 residues. The CDR3 bases are TGTGCCAGCAGTTACTCGGGGCCGGGGGCTGAAGCTTTCTTT. Amino acid sequence: CASSYSGPGAEAFF.